This T cell receptor beta chain was sequenced during a study of CD8 T cells in ankylosing spondylitis. The CDR3 length is 13 residues. V was pared by 3 bases and J by 13 bases, with 18 bases between. Germline V gene lookup returns CDR1 SGHTA and CDR2 FQGNSA. For this clonotype: Its matching antigen is unknown.

Study findings and constraints: Reports say disease-linked clones showed up significantly more in matched ankylosing spondylitis synovial fluid. For ankylosing spondylitis blood, a TCR beta motif of 7 or 8 highly homologous variants appeared characteristic. In the blood and synovial fluid of reactive arthritis, some motif variants had been previously reported.

Libraries for TCR beta were made by quantitative 5'-RACE with molecular barcodes. TCRdb reprocessed the 5' RACE reads with MiXCR, giving one entry per CDR3 protein. The data hold 250,000 to 350,000 distinct CDR3 sequences, with around 21% observed a single time. Sequencing used blood, either unsorted or a sorted T cell fraction (not recorded which). This chain uses TRBV7-2 with TRBJ1-1; no firm D call. The sequence was collected from a female donor with ankylosing spondylitis or in good health (not recorded which). CDR3 in amino acids: CASSFCIDIIGFF. The CDR3 bases are TGTGCCAGCAGCTTTTGCATTGACATTATCGGTTTCTTT.